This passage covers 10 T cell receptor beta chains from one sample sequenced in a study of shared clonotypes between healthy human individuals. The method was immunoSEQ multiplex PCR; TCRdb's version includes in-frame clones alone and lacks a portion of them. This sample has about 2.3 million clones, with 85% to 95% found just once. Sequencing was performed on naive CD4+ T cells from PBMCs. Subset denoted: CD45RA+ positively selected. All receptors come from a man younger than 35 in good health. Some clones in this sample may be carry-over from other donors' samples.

CDR3 protein: CASARGRNGEQFF. The CDR3 region has the DNA TGCGCCAGCGCCCGAGGTCGGAATGGTGAGCAGTTCTTC. The gene calls are TRBV4-3 and TRBJ2-1; D unresolved. Deletions cut 8 bases from V and 9 bases from J, with 17 bases between. The length of the CDR3 is 13 residues. Germline CDR1 is LGHNA and CDR2 is YSLEER.

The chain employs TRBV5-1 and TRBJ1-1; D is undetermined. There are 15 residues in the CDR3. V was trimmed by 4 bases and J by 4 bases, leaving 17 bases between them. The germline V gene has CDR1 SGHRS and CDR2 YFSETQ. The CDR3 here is CASSQSPQAGTEAFF. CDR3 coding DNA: TGCGCCAGCAGCCAATCTCCCCAGGCGGGCACTGAAGCTTTCTTT.

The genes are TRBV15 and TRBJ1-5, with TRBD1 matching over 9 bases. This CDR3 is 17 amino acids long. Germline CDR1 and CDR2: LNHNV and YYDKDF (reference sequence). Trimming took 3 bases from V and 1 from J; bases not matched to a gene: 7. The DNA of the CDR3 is TGTGCCACCAGCAGGGGATATGGACAGGGGAGCAATCAGCCCCAGCATTTT. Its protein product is CATSRGYGQGSNQPQHF. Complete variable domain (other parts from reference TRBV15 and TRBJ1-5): DAMVIQNPRYQVTQFGKPVTLSCSQTLNHNVMYWYQQKSSQAPKLLFHYYDKDFNNEADTPDNFQSRRPNTSFCFLDIRSPGLGDTAMYLCATSRGYGQGSNQPQHFGDGTRLSIL.

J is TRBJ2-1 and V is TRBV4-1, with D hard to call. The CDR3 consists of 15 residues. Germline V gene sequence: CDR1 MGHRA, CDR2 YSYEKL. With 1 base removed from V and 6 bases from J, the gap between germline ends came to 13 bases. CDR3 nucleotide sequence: TGCGCCAGCAGCCAAGGACTCCTAGTCCTCAATGAGCAGTTCTTC. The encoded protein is CASSQGLLVLNEQFF.

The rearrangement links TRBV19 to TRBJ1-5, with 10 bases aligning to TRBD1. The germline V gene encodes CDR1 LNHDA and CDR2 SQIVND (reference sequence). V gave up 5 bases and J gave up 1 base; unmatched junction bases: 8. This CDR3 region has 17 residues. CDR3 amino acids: CASSVDRGPLSNQPQHF. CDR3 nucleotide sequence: TGTGCCAGTAGTGTCGACAGGGGGCCCCTCAGCAATCAGCCCCAGCATTTT.

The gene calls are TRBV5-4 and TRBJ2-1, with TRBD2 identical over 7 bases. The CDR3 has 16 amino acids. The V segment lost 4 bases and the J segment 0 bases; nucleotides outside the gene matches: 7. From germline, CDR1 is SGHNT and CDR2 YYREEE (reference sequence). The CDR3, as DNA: TGTGCCAGCAGCCCGGGACTATCGGGCTCCTACAATGAGCAGTTCTTC. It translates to CASSPGLSGSYNEQFF. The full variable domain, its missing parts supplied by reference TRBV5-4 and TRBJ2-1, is ETGVTQSPTHLIKTRGQQVTLRCSSQSGHNTVSWYQQALGQGPQFIFQYYREEENGRGNFPPRFSGLQFPNYSSELNVNALELDDSALYLCASSPGLSGSYNEQFFGPGTRLTVL.

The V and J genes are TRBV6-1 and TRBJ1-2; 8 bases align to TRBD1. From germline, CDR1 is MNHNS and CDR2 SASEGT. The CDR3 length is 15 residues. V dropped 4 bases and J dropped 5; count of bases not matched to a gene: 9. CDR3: CASSGAGGSWYGYTF. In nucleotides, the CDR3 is TGTGCCAGCAGTGGAGCAGGGGGCAGTTGGTATGGCTACACCTTC.

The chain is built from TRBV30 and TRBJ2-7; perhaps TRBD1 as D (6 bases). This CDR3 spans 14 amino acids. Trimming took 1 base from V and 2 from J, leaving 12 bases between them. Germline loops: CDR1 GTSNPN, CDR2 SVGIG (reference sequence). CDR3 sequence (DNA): TGTGCCTGGAGTGGCAGGGACAAACCCTACGAGCAGTACTTC. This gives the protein CAWSGRDKPYEQYF.

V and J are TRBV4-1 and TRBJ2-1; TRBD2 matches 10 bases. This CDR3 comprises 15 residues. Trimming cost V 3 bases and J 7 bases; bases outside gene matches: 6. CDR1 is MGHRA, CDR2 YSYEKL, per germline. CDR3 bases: TGCGCCAGCAGCCATACTAGCGGGACGGGGAATGAGCAGTTCTTC. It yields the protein CASSHTSGTGNEQFF.

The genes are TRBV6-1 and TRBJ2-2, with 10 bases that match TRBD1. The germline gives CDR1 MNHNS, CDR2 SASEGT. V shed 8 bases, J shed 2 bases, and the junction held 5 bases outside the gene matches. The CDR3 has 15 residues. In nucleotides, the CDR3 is TGTGCCAGCGAGCGGGACAGGGGAAACACCGGGGAGCTGTTTTTT. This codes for CASERDRGNTGELFF.